This TCR beta chain was recorded in a study of PD-L1 blockade in urothelial cancer. Study in general: Prior chemotherapy ranged from 0 to 3 regimens per patient. Analyzed time points were 3 weeks (second dose) and 6 weeks after therapy began.

Comments on this clone: Antigen specificity is unknown.

Germline CDR1 GTSNPN, CDR2 SVGIG (reference sequence). Trimming removed 7 bases from V and 3 bases from J; junction bases left unmatched: 2. CDR3 length: 12 amino acids. This sample's time point: pretreatment peripheral blood. Study-wide findings and caveats: Lower than median blood TCR clonality before treatment predicted better survival.

Synthetic templates analogous to TCR were spiked into all PCRs individually. Clones were read by immunoSEQ multiplex PCR, and TCRdb kept only the in-frame ones, dropping some. Here the sample spans 90,000 to 100,000 clones, around 89% being singletons. J is TRBJ2-3 and V is TRBV30; 9 bases match TRBD1. The clonotype was recovered from a man in his sixties with urothelial cancer. This material consisted of PBMCs, taken around atezolizumab (anti-PD-L1) treatment. The CDR3 here is CASDRGTDTQYF. CDR3 sequence (DNA): TGTGCCTCTGACAGGGGGACAGATACGCAGTATTTT.